This TCR beta chain was identified during a study of T cell repertoires in cytomegalovirus infection. Across the study: TCR beta signatures that were public indicated CMV infection and matching HLA type.

TCRdb used MiXCR to reprocess the reads, holding one entry per CDR3 protein. Of about 700,000 distinct CDR3 sequences in the sample, around a third are singletons; the top ten hold approximately 18%. This clonotype turned up a few times. Its antigen is undetermined. Study-wide results and limits: Using cumulative public TCR beta family frequency, the authors identified those who carried CMV together with the relevant HLA.

V shed 6 bases, J shed 0 bases, and the junction held 7 bases outside the gene matches. Germline CDR1 reads SGHVS; CDR2 reads FNYEAQ. The CDR3 loop spans 15 amino acids. This chain joins TRBV7-6 and TRBJ2-7; TRBD2 aligns across 8 bases. The origin of this receptor is a human donor in good health (CMV status not recorded). Some clones in this sample may be carry-over from other donors' samples. The specimen was cultured PBMCs, collected from culture after CMV antigen stimulation. The CDR3: CASSQRTSPSYEQYF. CDR3 coding DNA: TGTGCCAGCAGTCAAAGGACTAGCCCCTCCTACGAGCAGTACTTC.